This TCR beta chain is drawn from a study of blood T cell repertoires in COVID-19. V lost 6 bases, J lost 3 bases, and 4 bases stayed unmatched. In germline, CDR1 is MDHEN, CDR2 SYDVKM. This CDR3 comprises 14 residues. Comment on this clone: The same CDR3 is also encoded by other DNA sequences in this sample.

Data came from immunoSEQ multiplex PCR; TCRdb stores just in-frame clones and leaves some out. The repertoire holds hundreds of thousands of clones, with about 90% as singletons. Material: PBMCs or T cells enriched from blood (not recorded which). This clonotype was sampled from a woman aged 30 to 39 who had recovered from COVID-19. This chain uses TRBV28 with TRBJ2-7; 11 bases match TRBD2. CDR3: CASSPGTSGYEQYF. DNA for the CDR3: TGTGCCAGCAGCCCCGGGACTAGCGGCTACGAGCAGTACTTC.